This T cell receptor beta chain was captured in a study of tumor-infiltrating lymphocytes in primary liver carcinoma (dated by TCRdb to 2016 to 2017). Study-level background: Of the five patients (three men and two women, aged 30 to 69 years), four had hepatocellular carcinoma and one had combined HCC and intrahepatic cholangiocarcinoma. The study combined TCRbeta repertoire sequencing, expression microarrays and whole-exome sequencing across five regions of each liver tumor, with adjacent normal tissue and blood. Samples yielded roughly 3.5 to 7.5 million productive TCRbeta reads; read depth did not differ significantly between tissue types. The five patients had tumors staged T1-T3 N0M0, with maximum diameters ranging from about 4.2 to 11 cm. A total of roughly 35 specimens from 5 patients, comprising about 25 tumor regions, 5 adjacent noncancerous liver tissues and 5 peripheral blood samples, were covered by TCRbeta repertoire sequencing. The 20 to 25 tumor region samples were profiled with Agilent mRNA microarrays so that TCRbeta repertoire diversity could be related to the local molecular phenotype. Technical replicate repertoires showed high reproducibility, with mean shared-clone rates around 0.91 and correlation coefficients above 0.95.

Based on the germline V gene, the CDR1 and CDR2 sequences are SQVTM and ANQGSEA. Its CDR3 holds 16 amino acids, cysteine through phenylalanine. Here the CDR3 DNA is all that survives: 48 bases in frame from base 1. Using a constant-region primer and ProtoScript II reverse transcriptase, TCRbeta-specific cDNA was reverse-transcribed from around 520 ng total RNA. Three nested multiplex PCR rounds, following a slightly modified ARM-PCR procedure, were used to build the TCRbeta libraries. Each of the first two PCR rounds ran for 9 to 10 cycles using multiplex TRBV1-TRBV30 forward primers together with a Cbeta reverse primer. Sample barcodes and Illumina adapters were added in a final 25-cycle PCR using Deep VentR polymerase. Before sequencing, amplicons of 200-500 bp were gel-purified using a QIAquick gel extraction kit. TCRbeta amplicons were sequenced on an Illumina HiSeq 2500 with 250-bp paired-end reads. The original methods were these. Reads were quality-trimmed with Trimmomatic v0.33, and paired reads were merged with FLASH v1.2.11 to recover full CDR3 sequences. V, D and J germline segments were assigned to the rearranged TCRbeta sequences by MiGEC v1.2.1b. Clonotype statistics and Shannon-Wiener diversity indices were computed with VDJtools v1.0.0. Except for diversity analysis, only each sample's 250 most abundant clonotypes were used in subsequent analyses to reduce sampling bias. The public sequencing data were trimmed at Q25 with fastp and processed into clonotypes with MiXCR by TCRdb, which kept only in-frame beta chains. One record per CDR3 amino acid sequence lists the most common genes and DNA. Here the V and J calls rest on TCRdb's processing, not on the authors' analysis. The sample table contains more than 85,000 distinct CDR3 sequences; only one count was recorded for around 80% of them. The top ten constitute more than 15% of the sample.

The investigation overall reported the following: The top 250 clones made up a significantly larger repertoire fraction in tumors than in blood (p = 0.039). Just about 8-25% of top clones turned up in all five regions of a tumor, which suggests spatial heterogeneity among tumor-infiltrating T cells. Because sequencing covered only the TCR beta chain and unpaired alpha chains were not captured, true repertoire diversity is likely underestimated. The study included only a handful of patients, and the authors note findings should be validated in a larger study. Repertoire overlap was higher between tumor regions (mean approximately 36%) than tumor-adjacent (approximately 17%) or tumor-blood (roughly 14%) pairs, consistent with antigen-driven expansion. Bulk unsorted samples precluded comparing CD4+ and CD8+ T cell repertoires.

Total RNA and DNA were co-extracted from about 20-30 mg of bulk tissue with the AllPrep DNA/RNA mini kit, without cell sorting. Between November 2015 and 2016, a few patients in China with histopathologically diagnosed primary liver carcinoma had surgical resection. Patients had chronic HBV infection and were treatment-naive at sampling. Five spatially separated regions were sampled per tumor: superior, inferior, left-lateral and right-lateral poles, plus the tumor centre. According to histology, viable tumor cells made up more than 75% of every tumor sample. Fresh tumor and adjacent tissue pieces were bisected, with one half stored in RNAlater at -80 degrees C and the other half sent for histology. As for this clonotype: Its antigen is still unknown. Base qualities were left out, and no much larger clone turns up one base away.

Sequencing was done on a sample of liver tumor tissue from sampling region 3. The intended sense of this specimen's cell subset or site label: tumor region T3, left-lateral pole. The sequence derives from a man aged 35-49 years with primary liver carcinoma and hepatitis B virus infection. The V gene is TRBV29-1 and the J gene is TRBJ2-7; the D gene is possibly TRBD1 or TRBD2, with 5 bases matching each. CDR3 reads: CGAITSGTGTPYEQYF. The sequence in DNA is TGCGGTGCCATAACATCTGGGACCGGCACTCCCTACGAGCAGTACTTC.